This TCR beta chain appears in the sequencing data of a study of beta chain features in type 1 diabetes. Study-wide results and limits: In every one of the four CD4+ subsets, TCRB CDR3s were moderately but significantly shorter in Type 1 diabetes patients.

Per the germline V gene, CDR1 is SGHNT and CDR2 is YYREEE (reference sequence). Trimming took 3 bases from V and 9 from J; bases not matched to a gene: 9. The CDR3 is made up of 14 amino acids. The study reverse transcribed the entire isolated RNA, so it sequenced expressed TCRB transcripts. Data came from immunoSEQ multiplex PCR; TCRdb stores just in-frame clones and leaves some out. The sample records about 660,000 clones, over 11% being singletons. This clone came up a few times. Its specificity is unknown. What was sequenced was naive CD4+ T cells from blood. J is TRBJ2-1 and V is TRBV5-4; 7 bases fit TRBD2. The TCR sequence derives from a man younger than 30 with type 1 diabetes. CDR3 amino acids: CASSSRGRGSEQFF. The CDR3 DNA reads TGTGCCAGCAGCTCTCGCGGGAGAGGGAGTGAGCAGTTCTTC.